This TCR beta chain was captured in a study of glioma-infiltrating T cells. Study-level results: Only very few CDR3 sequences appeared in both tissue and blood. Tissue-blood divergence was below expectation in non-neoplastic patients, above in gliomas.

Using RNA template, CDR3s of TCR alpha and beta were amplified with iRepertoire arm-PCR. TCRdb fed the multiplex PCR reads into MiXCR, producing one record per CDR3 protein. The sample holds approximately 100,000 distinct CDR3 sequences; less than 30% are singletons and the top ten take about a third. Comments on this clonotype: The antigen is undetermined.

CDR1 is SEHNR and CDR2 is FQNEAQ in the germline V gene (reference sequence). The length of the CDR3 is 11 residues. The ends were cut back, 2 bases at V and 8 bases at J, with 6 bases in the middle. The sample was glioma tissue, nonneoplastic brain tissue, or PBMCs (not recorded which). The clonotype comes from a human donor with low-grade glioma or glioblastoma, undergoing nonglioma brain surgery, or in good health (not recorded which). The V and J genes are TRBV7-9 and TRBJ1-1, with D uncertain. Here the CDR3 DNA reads TGTGCCAGCAGCTTATTTCGAGAAGCTTTCTTT. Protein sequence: CASSLFREAFF.